Listed here are 23 T cell receptor beta chains from one sample, sequenced in a study of blood T cell repertoires in COVID-19. This table comes from immunoSEQ multiplex PCR, and its TCRdb copy is limited to in-frame clones, with some not included. The profile shows 100,000 to 150,000 clones, about 88% of them singletons. The sequenced sample was peripheral blood. These receptors all stem from a woman over 75 with acute or convalescent COVID-19.

The V call is TRBV9, the J call TRBJ1-2; TRBD1 aligns across 7 bases. The CDR3 contains 13 residues. V lost 0 bases, J lost 8 bases, and 4 bases stayed unmatched. In germline, CDR1 is SGDLS, CDR2 YYNGEE. The CDR3 DNA reads as TGTGCCAGCAGCGTAGTAGGGGGCAGAGGCTACACCTTC. It translates to CASSVVGGRGYTF.

V gene TRBV5-1 combines with J gene TRBJ2-2, with TRBD1 matching 12 bases. Germline assignment: CDR1 SGHRS and CDR2 YFSETQ. V shed 0 bases, J shed 6 bases, and the junction held 9 bases outside the gene matches. This CDR3 is built from 18 residues. The CDR3 bases are TGCGCCAGCAGCTTGGAAGTGGTGGGACAGGGGGCTTCCGGGGAGCTGTTTTTT. Residues: CASSLEVVGQGASGELFF.

The V gene is TRBV10-1, the J gene TRBJ2-5, with 11 nucleotides matching TRBD2. CDR1 is WNHNN, CDR2 SYGVQD, per germline (reference sequence). V was pared by 4 bases and J by 9 bases, with 10 bases of the junction left unmatched. The CDR3 totals 15 residues. This CDR3 is CASSATGTSGGAQYF. The CDR3 nucleotides are TGCGCCAGCAGTGCAACCGGGACTAGCGGCGGGGCCCAGTACTTC.

The chain couples TRBV11-2 to TRBJ2-3; TRBD2 agrees at 12 bases. Germline assignment: CDR1 SGHAT and CDR2 FQNNGV. This CDR3 comprises 19 residues. J gave up 2 bases and V 2 bases, and 11 bases lay outside the gene matches. CDR3 amino acids: CASSLRGRTSGGSTDTQYF. The CDR3 DNA is TGTGCCAGCAGCTTAAGGGGCCGAACTAGCGGGGGGTCCACAGATACGCAGTATTTT.

V and J are TRBV24-1 and TRBJ1-3; D is ambiguous. Germline-derived CDR1 and CDR2 are KGHDR and SFDVKD. The V gene lost 3 bases and the J gene lost 0 bases, with 8 bases spanning the gap. This CDR3 contains 15 residues. The CDR3 DNA reads as TGTGCCACCAGTGATGGGGAGAACTCTGGAAACACCATATATTTT. Translating it yields CATSDGENSGNTIYF.

This chain uses TRBV3-1 (or the pseudogene TRBV3-2) with TRBJ2-1; D may be TRBD1 (6 bases). The length of the CDR3 is 14 residues. Germline V gene sequence: CDR1 LGHDT, CDR2 YNNKEL (reference sequence). Deletions cut 6 bases from V and 5 bases from J, with 14 bases between. The CDR3 region has the DNA TGTGCCAGCAGAAGGGACACCTTTCACAATGAGCAGTTCTTC. Amino acid sequence: CASRRDTFHNEQFF.

The J gene is TRBJ2-1, the V gene TRBV5-1; D is possibly TRBD2 (6 bases). Germline CDR1 is SGHRS and CDR2 is YFSETQ. CDR3 length: 14 amino acids. V lost 4 bases, J lost 3 bases, and 11 bases lay in between. The CDR3 nucleotides are TGCGCCAGCAGCGGCGGGACTGGCTACAATGAGCAGTTCTTC. This encodes CASSGGTGYNEQFF.

The table lists this clone with a count of one. The chain has TRBV24-1 and TRBJ1-5; the D gene is possibly TRBD1 (6 bases). The CDR3 is made up of 14 amino acids. Germline loops: CDR1 KGHDR, CDR2 SFDVKD. V was cut by 2 bases and J by 9 bases, with 13 bases left in between. This chain's CDR3 is CATSDSQGMRPQHF. CDR3 nucleotides: TGTGCCACCAGTGATTCACAGGGTATGCGGCCCCAGCATTTT.

This chain links TRBV18 with TRBJ2-1; the match to TRBD2 covers 10 bases. With V trimmed by 6 bases and J by 7 bases, 9 bases remained unmatched. CDR1 is KGHSH, CDR2 LQKENI, per germline. This CDR3 region has 15 residues. The DNA for the CDR3 is TGTGCCAGCTCCCAAAGACAACTAGCGGGGAATGAGCAGTTCTTC. Translating it yields CASSQRQLAGNEQFF.

The rearrangement links TRBV6-6 to TRBJ1-2, with 7 bases identical to TRBD1. Germline V CDR1 and CDR2: MNHNY, SVGAGI (reference sequence). J was trimmed by 7 bases and V by 2 bases; bases with no gene match: 4. CDR3 length: 13 amino acids. In DNA form, the CDR3 reads TGTGCCAGCAGTTACCGGACAGGTGGTGGCTACACCTTC. Residues: CASSYRTGGGYTF.

CDR3 sequence (DNA): TGTGCCAGCAGCGTAGGGGGAGGCGCCATATACAATGAGCAGTTCTTC. Translated, it gives CASSVGGGAIYNEQFF. The gene calls are TRBV9 and TRBJ2-1; TRBD2 might be the D (6 bases). Germline-derived CDR1 and CDR2 are SGDLS and YYNGEE. The germline V and J ends were trimmed by 0 bases and 4 bases, with 14 bases remaining between them. The CDR3 covers 16 residues. Variable domain in full (rest from reference TRBV9 and TRBJ2-1): DSGVTQTPKHLITATGQRVTLRCSPRSGDLSVYWYQQSLDQGLQFLIQYYNGEERAKGNILERFSAQQFPDLHSELNLSSLELGDSALYFCASSVGGGAIYNEQFFGPGTRLTVL.

This clone was picked up one time. The chain links TRBV10-2 to TRBJ1-6, with TRBD1 matching 9 bases. This CDR3 has 15 amino acids. CDR1 and CDR2 from the germline V gene are WSHSY and SAAADI. The V segment lost 2 bases and the J segment 9 bases; nucleotides outside the gene matches: 5. The CDR3 bases are TGCGCCAGCAGTGAGCCAGCGGGACAGGGTTCACCCCTCCACTTT. Protein: CASSEPAGQGSPLHF.

The chain links TRBV5-1 to TRBJ2-3; 12 bases agree with TRBD2. V lost 3 bases, J lost 5 bases, and 10 bases stayed unmatched. The CDR3 covers 17 residues. CDR1 is SGHRS, CDR2 YFSETQ, per germline. The CDR3 region has the DNA TGCGCCAGCAGCTGGGTGGGACTAGCGGGTCTCAGAGATACGCAGTATTTT. This translates into CASSWVGLAGLRDTQYF.

This clone showed up just once. This sequence joins TRBV5-6 and TRBJ1-5, with a possible D match to TRBD1 (5 bases). Germline values: CDR1 SGHDT, CDR2 YYEEEE. Deletions cut 2 bases from V and 3 bases from J, with 15 bases between. This CDR3 region has 16 residues. CDR3 in DNA: TGTGCCAGCAGCTTATTCGGCCAGGGCTACAATCAGCCCCAGCATTTT. It codes for CASSLFGQGYNQPQHF.

In nucleotides, the CDR3 is TGTGCCAGCAGCCAACGGACAGCCTATAATTCACCCCTCCACTTT. Encoded protein: CASSQRTAYNSPLHF. The chain combines TRBV3-1 (or the pseudogene TRBV3-2) with TRBJ1-6, with D maybe TRBD1 (6 bases). This CDR3 is built from 15 residues. Germline V gene sequence: CDR1 LGHDT, CDR2 YNNKEL (reference sequence). V dropped 2 bases and J dropped 2 bases, with 7 bases sitting between them.

The rearrangement links TRBV5-1 to TRBJ2-3, with D possibly matching TRBD2 (5 bases). CDR3 length: 13 amino acids. Deletions cut 4 bases from V and 0 bases from J, with 6 bases between. CDR1 and CDR2 from the germline V gene are SGHRS and YFSETQ. The chain's CDR3 is CASSEGSTDTQYF. As DNA, the CDR3 is TGCGCCAGCAGCGAGGGAAGCACAGATACGCAGTATTTT. Based on the CDR3 plus reference TRBV5-1 and TRBJ2-3, the full variable domain is KAGVTQTPRYLIKTRGQQVTLSCSPISGHRSVSWYQQTPGQGLQFLFEYFSETQRNKGNFPGRFSGRQFSNSRSEMNVSTLELGDSALYLCASSEGSTDTQYFGPGTRLTVL.

This chain links TRBV6-5 with TRBJ1-1; D is undetermined. CDR1 is MNHEY, CDR2 SVGAGI, per germline. V shed 3 bases and J shed 0 bases, with 5 bases lying between them. The CDR3 totals 13 residues. The CDR3 DNA reads TGTGCCAGCAGTTATAGAGTGAACACTGAAGCTTTCTTT. It codes for CASSYRVNTEAFF.

The chain links TRBV2 to TRBJ1-5; D is undetermined. The CDR3 has 13 amino acids. Trimming stripped 2 bases from V and 6 bases from J, with 8 bases between. Germline loops: CDR1 SNHLY, CDR2 FYNNEI. CDR3 DNA sequence: TGTGCCAGCAGTGAATGGGGAGGTCAGCCCCAGCATTTT. Encoded protein: CASSEWGGQPQHF.

This clone was observed a handful of times. V usage is TRBV12-3 or TRBV12-4 and J usage is TRBJ1-1; D is perhaps TRBD1 (5 bases). V lost 8 bases, J lost 11 bases, and 21 bases lay in between. The CDR3 contains 13 residues. DNA of the CDR3: TGTGCCAGCCGGGGGGGGTACCCCACGTTGGCTTTCTTT. This gives the protein CASRGGYPTLAFF.

V gene TRBV5-6 combines with J gene TRBJ1-1; no clear D. The length of the CDR3 is 13 residues. From germline, CDR1 is SGHDT and CDR2 YYEEEE. Trimming took off 0 bases at V and 8 bases at J, with 11 bases between the two ends. CDR3 sequence (DNA): TGTGCCAGCAGCTTGGCGGAGGGCTCCGAAGCTTTCTTT. Residues: CASSLAEGSEAFF.

CDR3 sequence (DNA): TGTGCCAGCACCCCCGAGAAGGAGACCCAGTACTTC. This translates into CASTPEKETQYF. The chain uses TRBV2 and TRBJ2-5; D remains ambiguous. CDR3 length: 12 residues. Trimming shortened V by 7 bases and J by 5 bases, and 11 bases separated the two germline ends. In germline, CDR1 is SNHLY, CDR2 FYNNEI. Together with reference TRBV2 and TRBJ2-5, the CDR3 gives the full variable domain: EPEVTQTPSHQVTQMGQEVILRCVPISNHLYFYWYRQILGQKVEFLVSFYNNEISEKSEIFDDQFSVERPDGSNFTLKIRSTKLEDSAMYFCASTPEKETQYFGPGTRLLVL.

The chain combines TRBV19 with TRBJ1-5, with D possibly being TRBD1 (6 bases). CDR3 length equals 12 residues. V lost 5 bases and J lost 7, with 9 bases in between. The germline gives CDR1 LNHDA, CDR2 SQIVND (reference sequence). The CDR3 sequence: CASSLQGQPQHF. The CDR3 DNA reads as TGTGCCAGTAGTCTACAGGGACAGCCCCAGCATTTT.

This sequence joins TRBV5-5 and TRBJ2-1; 9 bases are shared with TRBD2. J lost 4 bases, V lost 0 bases, and 5 bases had no gene match. From germline, CDR1 is SGHKS and CDR2 YYEKEE (reference sequence). There are 16 residues in the CDR3. CDR3 nucleotides: TGTGCCAGCAGCTTGGGCGCGGGGGGGCTGTACAATGAGCAGTTCTTC. This translates into CASSLGAGGLYNEQFF.